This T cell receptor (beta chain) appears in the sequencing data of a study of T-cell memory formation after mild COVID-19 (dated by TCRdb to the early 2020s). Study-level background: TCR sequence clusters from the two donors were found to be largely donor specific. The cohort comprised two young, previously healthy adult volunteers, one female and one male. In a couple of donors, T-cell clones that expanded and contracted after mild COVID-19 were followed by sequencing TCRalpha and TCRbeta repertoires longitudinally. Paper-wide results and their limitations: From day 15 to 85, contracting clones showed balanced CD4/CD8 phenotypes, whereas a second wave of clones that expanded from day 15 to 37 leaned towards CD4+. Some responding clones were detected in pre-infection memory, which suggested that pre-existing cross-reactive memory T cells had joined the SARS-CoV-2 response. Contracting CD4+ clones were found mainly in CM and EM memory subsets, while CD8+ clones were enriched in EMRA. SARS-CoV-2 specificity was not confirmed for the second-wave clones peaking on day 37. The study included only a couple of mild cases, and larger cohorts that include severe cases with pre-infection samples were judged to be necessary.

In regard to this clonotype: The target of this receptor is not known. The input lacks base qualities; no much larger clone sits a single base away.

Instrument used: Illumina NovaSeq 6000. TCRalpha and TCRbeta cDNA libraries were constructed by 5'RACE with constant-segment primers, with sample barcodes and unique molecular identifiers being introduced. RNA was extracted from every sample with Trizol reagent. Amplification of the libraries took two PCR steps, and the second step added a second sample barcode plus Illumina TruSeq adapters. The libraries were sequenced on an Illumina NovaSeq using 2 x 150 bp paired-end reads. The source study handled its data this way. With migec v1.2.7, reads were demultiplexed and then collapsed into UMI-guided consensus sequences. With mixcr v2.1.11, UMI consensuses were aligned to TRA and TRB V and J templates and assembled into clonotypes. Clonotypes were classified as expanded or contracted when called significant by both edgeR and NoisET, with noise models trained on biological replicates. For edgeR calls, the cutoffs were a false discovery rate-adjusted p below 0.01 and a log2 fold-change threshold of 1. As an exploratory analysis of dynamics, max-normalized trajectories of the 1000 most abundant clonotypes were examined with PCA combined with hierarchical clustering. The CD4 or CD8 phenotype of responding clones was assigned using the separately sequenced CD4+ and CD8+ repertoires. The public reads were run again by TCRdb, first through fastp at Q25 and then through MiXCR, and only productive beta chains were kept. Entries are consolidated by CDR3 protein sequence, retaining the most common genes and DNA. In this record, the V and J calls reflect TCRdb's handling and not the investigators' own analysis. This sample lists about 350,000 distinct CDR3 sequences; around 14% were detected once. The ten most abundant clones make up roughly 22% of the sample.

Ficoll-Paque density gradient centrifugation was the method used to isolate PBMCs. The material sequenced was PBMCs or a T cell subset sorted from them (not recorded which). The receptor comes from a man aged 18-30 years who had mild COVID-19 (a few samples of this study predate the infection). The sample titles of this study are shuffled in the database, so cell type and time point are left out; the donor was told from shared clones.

The DNA is TGCGCCAGCAGCCAAGAACAGGGACCATCAAATGAGCAGTTCTTC. Its protein reads: CASSQEQGPSNEQFF. In this chain, TRBV4-1 is recombined with TRBJ2-1, and perhaps TRBD1 as D gene, on 6 matching bases. The CDR3 starts with the cysteine, ends with the phenylalanine, and has 15 residues. Kept here is only the CDR3 DNA, which spans 45 bases and is read in frame from base 1. V is pared back by 0 bases and J by 7 bases, with 13 bases lying between the germline termini. In the germline V gene, CDR1 corresponds to MGHRA and CDR2 to YSYEKL.